This TCR beta chain derives from a study of T cell responses to AZD1222 COVID-19 vaccine. Study-wide points: Clonal diversity may have been underestimated in mostly white British donors. As reported, nearly half of all spike-specific TCRs target variant regions that are unmutated. Rises in breadth and depth of Spike-specific TCRs came after two AZD1222 doses.

This clone occurred once. The antigen is not known. The CDR3 runs to 14 residues. CDR1 KGHSH and CDR2 LQKENI come from the germline V gene. Trimming left V 1 base short and J 1 base short, with 7 bases between. Method: immunoSEQ multiplex PCR; TCRdb's copy keeps in-frame clones and lacks some. The table has about 99,000 clones, more than 85% seen once; the top ten hold 8% to 9.5%. The origin of this receptor is an adult who received the AZD1222 COVID-19 vaccine. The chain carries TRBV18 and TRBJ2-5; D is uncertain. This specimen consisted of peripheral blood, obtained 28 days after the second AZD1222 dose. The CDR3 bases are TGTGCCAGCTCACCACAAGAGGTCCAAGAGACCCAGTACTTC. Amino acid sequence: CASSPQEVQETQYF.